Shown below are 23 T cell receptor beta chains from a single sample sequenced in a study of T cells expressing NK-cell markers. With the 5' RACE reads reprocessed, TCRdb shows one record per CDR3 protein and no DNA. The repertoire table contains some 340,000 distinct CDR3 sequences. Sequenced input: blood T cells: a sorted CD56 or NKG2C T cell subset, CD4+ or CD8+ T cells, or bulk PBMC T cells (not recorded which). These receptor sequences come from a man aged 18 to 69 in good health.

The V and J genes are TRBV5-1 and TRBJ2-7; without DNA, the TCRdb call of TRBD1 cannot be checked. Germline CDR1 is SGHRS and CDR2 is YFSETQ. This CDR3 region has 17 residues. The CDR3 sequence: CASSLAPAGVEAYEQYF.

This chain joins TRBV20-1 and TRBJ1-2. This CDR3 spans 15 amino acids. The germline V gene has CDR1 DFQATT and CDR2 SNEGSKA (reference sequence). This CDR3 reads CSAKPIGALSNGYTF.

The rearrangement uses TRBV12-3 or TRBV12-4 and TRBJ2-7; the TCRdb D gene call, TRBD2, has no DNA to confirm it. CDR3 length: 15 residues. CDR3 sequence reads: CASSKWGSGAYEQYF.

The chain has TRBV11-2 and TRBJ2-3. This CDR3 is built from 15 residues. Germline V CDR1 and CDR2: SGHAT, FQNNGV. CDR3 protein: CASSLRVDLRDTQYF. Using reference TRBV11-2 and TRBJ2-3 for the parts outside the CDR3, the full variable domain is EAGVAQSPRYKIIEKRQSVAFWCNPISGHATLYWYQQILGQGPKLLIQFQNNGVVDDSQLPKDRFSAERLKGVDSTLKIQPAKLEDSAVYLCASSLRVDLRDTQYFGPGTRLTVL.

V usage is TRBV20-1 and J usage is TRBJ2-7; TCRdb lists TRBD1, though no DNA is available to test this call. This CDR3 has 14 residues. Germline CDR1 reads DFQATT; CDR2 reads SNEGSKA (reference sequence). CDR3 protein: CSARDPGGSYEQYF.

CDR3 residues: CASSLVGGAWGPFF. The chain joins TRBV5-6 to TRBJ1-1; TCRdb reports TRBD1, a call that lacks DNA to check it against. Germline-derived CDR1 and CDR2 are SGHDT and YYEEEE. The CDR3 sequence is 14 residues long.

The chain joins TRBV7-3 to TRBJ2-6; there is no DNA to check the TCRdb D call of TRBD1. Germline values: CDR1 SGHTA, CDR2 FQGTGA. The CDR3 length is 18 residues. The CDR3 spells CATSQYRGRFSGANVLTF. Looking up the rest from reference TRBV7-3 and TRBJ2-6 gives the full variable domain: GAGVSQTPSNKVTEKGKYVELRCDPISGHTALYWYRQSLGQGPEFLIYFQGTGAADDSGLPNDRFFAVRPEGSVSTLKIQRTERGDSAVYLCATSQYRGRFSGANVLTFGAGSRLTVL.

V gene TRBV7-2 combines with J gene TRBJ2-2; without DNA, the TCRdb call of TRBD2 cannot be checked. This CDR3 has 17 amino acids. Germline CDR1 reads SGHTA; CDR2 reads FQGNSA. CDR3 sequence: CASSWPSGGKNTGELFF.

This chain joins TRBV3-1 and TRBJ2-2; TCRdb calls TRBD2, which cannot be checked without DNA. Germline lookup yields CDR1 LGHDT and CDR2 YNNKEL (reference sequence). The CDR3 is 19 residues long. The chain's CDR3 is CASSQVWDIERPSTGELFF.

The J gene is TRBJ1-5, the V gene TRBV6-1; without DNA, the TCRdb call of TRBD1 cannot be checked. CDR1 is MNHNS, CDR2 SASEGT, per germline. CDR3 length: 15 amino acids. The chain's CDR3 is CASSEGGLSNQPQHF.

The chain is built from TRBV11-1 and TRBJ1-1; the TCRdb D gene call, TRBD1, has no DNA to confirm it. CDR3 length: 17 residues. Germline CDR1 is SGHAT and CDR2 is FQDESV (reference sequence). CDR3 sequence reads: CASSLTYRGVEKTEAFF.

The chain carries TRBV6-1 and TRBJ1-4. CDR3 length: 15 residues. Looked up from germline, CDR1 is MNHNS and CDR2 is SASEGT. The CDR3 spells CASSPRTEVNEKLFF.

The chain joins TRBV9 to TRBJ2-1; TCRdb names TRBD1, which stays unverified in the absence of DNA. Per germline, CDR1 SGDLS and CDR2 YYNGEE. The CDR3 is 17 residues long. CDR3 protein: CASSERGGAGSYNEQFF. The full variable domain, with the rest looked up from reference TRBV9 and TRBJ2-1, is DSGVTQTPKHLITATGQRVTLRCSPRSGDLSVYWYQQSLDQGLQFLIQYYNGEERAKGNILERFSAQQFPDLHSELNLSSLELGDSALYFCASSERGGAGSYNEQFFGPGTRLTVL.

The V call is TRBV3-1, the J call TRBJ1-2; TCRdb's D gene call, TRBD1, goes unchecked for lack of DNA. This CDR3 contains 15 residues. In germline, CDR1 is LGHDT, CDR2 YNNKEL (reference sequence). The CDR3 loop reads CASSQSYRESNGYTF.

The V and J genes are TRBV24-1 and TRBJ2-1; checking the TCRdb D call of TRBD1 is not possible without DNA. CDR3 length: 16 amino acids. CDR1 is KGHDR, CDR2 SFDVKD, per germline. CDR3 sequence reads: CATSAVGRDRYNEQFF.

The rearrangement joins TRBV10-3 to TRBJ1-6; lacking DNA, the TRBD1 call made by TCRdb goes unchecked. The CDR3 has 14 amino acids. Germline V CDR1 and CDR2: ENHRY, SYGVKD. CDR3: CAISNRDSDSPLHF.

The J gene is TRBJ1-3, the V gene TRBV6-1; TCRdb indicates TRBD1, and absent DNA this call remains unverified. Germline V CDR1 and CDR2: MNHNS, SASEGT. The CDR3 consists of 17 residues. The CDR3 sequence is CASSPRGLSSGGNTIYF.

The gene calls are TRBV20-1 and TRBJ1-1. This CDR3 contains 17 residues. Germline V gene lookup returns CDR1 DFQATT and CDR2 SNEGSKA (reference sequence). CDR3 region: CSARDLRRDHLNTEAFF.

CDR3 protein: CASSEAGGVNEKLFF. This sequence joins TRBV2 and TRBJ1-4. CDR1 SNHLY and CDR2 FYNNEI come from the germline V gene. This CDR3 region has 15 residues.

The rearrangement joins TRBV4-2 to TRBJ2-3; TCRdb outputs TRBD2, but without DNA this stays unchecked. From germline, CDR1 is LGHNA and CDR2 YNFKEQ. The CDR3 is 12 residues long. CDR3: CASGGYLNTQYF.

The V and J genes are TRBV12-3 or TRBV12-4 and TRBJ2-7; TCRdb lists TRBD2, though no DNA is available to test this call. This CDR3 contains 16 residues. CDR3 in amino acids: CASSLSGERVTSEQYF.

The chain has TRBV25-1 and TRBJ2-7; with no DNA, the TCRdb D assignment of TRBD1 cannot be verified. The germline gives CDR1 MGHDK, CDR2 SYGVNS. The CDR3 is made up of 15 amino acids. The CDR3 here is CASSDPRDRLYEQYF.

This rearrangement joins TRBV27 to TRBJ2-5; TCRdb returns TRBD1, unconfirmable since there is no DNA. The CDR3 runs to 13 residues. CDR1 MNHEY and CDR2 SMNVEV come from the germline V gene (reference sequence). The CDR3 here is CAPRGGRQETQYF.